Listed here are 20 T cell receptor beta chains from one sample, sequenced in a study of blood T cell repertoires in COVID-19. Sequencing used immunoSEQ multiplex PCR; TCRdb keeps in-frame clones, though not all of them. The sample lists 150,000 to 250,000 clones, about 90% seen once, with approximately 2.2% in the top ten. Sequenced: PBMCs or T cells enriched from blood (not recorded which). The receptors were gathered from a woman aged 30 to 39 who had recovered from COVID-19.

The genes are TRBV9 and TRBJ2-5, with 8 bases that match TRBD1. Germline V CDR1 and CDR2: SGDLS, YYNGEE. The CDR3 loop spans 15 amino acids. V was pared by 5 bases and J by 2 bases, with 8 bases of the junction left unmatched. The CDR3 bases are TGTGCCAGCAGTCGAAAGGACAGGGCACAAGAGACCCAGTACTTC. Encoded protein: CASSRKDRAQETQYF. The whole variable domain, filled in from reference TRBV9 and TRBJ2-5, reads DSGVTQTPKHLITATGQRVTLRCSPRSGDLSVYWYQQSLDQGLQFLIQYYNGEERAKGNILERFSAQQFPDLHSELNLSSLELGDSALYFCASSRKDRAQETQYFGPGTRLLVL.

This clone was seen once. This chain uses TRBV24-1 with TRBJ1-2; 9 bases fit TRBD1. Unmatched junction bases numbered 7, after V lost 4 bases and J lost 8 bases. The CDR3 has 14 residues. Germline loops: CDR1 KGHDR, CDR2 SFDVKD. The chain's CDR3 is CATSDSDRGDGYTF. CDR3 nucleotides: TGTGCCACCAGTGACTCGGACAGGGGAGACGGCTACACCTTC.

The chain employs TRBV4-3 and TRBJ2-7; 13 nucleotides agree with TRBD2. Trimming removed 1 base from V and 7 bases from J; junction bases left unmatched: 4. The CDR3 spans 15 residues. Germline V gene data show CDR1 as LGHNA and CDR2 as YSLEER. CDR3 sequence (DNA): TGCGCCAGCAGCCAAGGGACTAGCGGGAGTCATGAGCAGTACTTC. This encodes CASSQGTSGSHEQYF.

This chain's CDR3 is CASNQGTEQYF. Written as DNA, the CDR3 is TGTGCCAGCAACCAAGGGACAGAACAGTACTTC. The rearrangement joins TRBV6-5 to TRBJ2-7; 7 nucleotides align to TRBD1. The CDR3 spans 11 residues. V dropped 7 bases and J dropped 10; count of bases not matched to a gene: 7. CDR1 is MNHEY and CDR2 is SVGAGI in the germline V gene.

A few counts support this clone. The genes are TRBV29-1 and TRBJ2-5; possible D gene TRBD1, 6 bases. CDR3 length equals 15 residues. Trimming removed 1 base from V and 0 bases from J, with 12 bases in between. Per the germline V gene, CDR1 is SQVTM and CDR2 is ANQGSEA. This chain's CDR3 is CSVEAGTRYQETQYF. The CDR3 DNA follows: TGCAGCGTTGAAGCCGGGACACGGTACCAAGAGACCCAGTACTTC.

V is TRBV11-1 and J is TRBJ2-7; D ambiguous. The CDR3 has 14 amino acids. The germline V gene has CDR1 SGHAT and CDR2 FQDESV (reference sequence). Trimming took 5 bases from V and 0 from J, leaving 11 bases between them. CDR3 nucleotide sequence: TGTGCCAGCAGCCCAAAACAGAGCTCCTACGAGCAGTACTTC. Protein sequence: CASSPKQSSYEQYF.

The chain couples TRBV11-2 to TRBJ1-2; 10 positions agree with TRBD1. The V gene's germline CDR1 is SGHAT and CDR2 FQNNGV. J lost 4 bases, V lost 5 bases, and 4 bases had no gene match. This CDR3 region has 14 residues. The CDR3 DNA reads TGTGCCAGCAGCCCCGACAGGGGGCCCTATGGCTACACCTTC. It is translated as CASSPDRGPYGYTF.

This chain joins TRBV19 and TRBJ1-2; D remains unclear. Trimming removed 7 bases from V and 0 bases from J, with 15 bases in between. Per germline, CDR1 LNHDA and CDR2 SQIVND (reference sequence). The CDR3 covers 15 residues. CDR3 bases: TGTGCCAGTACCCCGATAGAAACTACTAACTATGGCTACACCTTC. Protein sequence: CASTPIETTNYGYTF.

This chain uses TRBV7-3 with TRBJ2-1, with 8 bases aligning to TRBD1. Per the germline V gene, CDR1 is SGHTA and CDR2 is FQGTGA. This CDR3 has 15 residues. Losses at the gene ends were 2 bases for V and 3 bases for J; bases not matched to a gene: 3. The CDR3 coding sequence is TGTGCCAGCAGCTTATTACAGGGGGACTACAATGAGCAGTTCTTC. Encoded protein: CASSLLQGDYNEQFF.

The genes are TRBV19 and TRBJ1-1; TRBD1 matches 9 bases. J was trimmed by 1 base and V by 5 bases; bases with no gene match: 11. The germline V gene has CDR1 LNHDA and CDR2 SQIVND (reference sequence). There are 17 residues in the CDR3. The CDR3 protein is CASSLPGQGAQNTEAFF. The CDR3, as DNA: TGTGCCAGTAGTTTGCCGGGACAGGGCGCCCAGAACACTGAAGCTTTCTTT.

This clone was observed a single time. The gene calls are TRBV28 and TRBJ2-1; 8 positions match TRBD1. V lost 4 bases, J lost 8 bases, and 16 bases stayed unmatched. The CDR3 consists of 17 residues. Germline-derived CDR1 and CDR2 are MDHEN and SYDVKM. The CDR3 is CASSSPIRGRGRDEQFF. In DNA, the CDR3 is TGTGCCAGCAGTTCACCAATCAGGGGGCGCGGAAGGGATGAGCAGTTCTTC.

This chain connects TRBV15 to TRBJ2-7, with 7 positions matching TRBD1. The CDR3 length is 16 residues. Per the germline V gene, CDR1 is LNHNV and CDR2 is YYDKDF (reference sequence). V lost 0 bases, J lost 1 base, and 6 bases stayed unmatched. The CDR3 loop is CATSRDRAGGSYEQYF. CDR3 in DNA: TGTGCCACCAGCAGAGATCGGGCAGGGGGTTCCTACGAGCAGTACTTC.

Worth noting for this clone: The sample carries other DNA sequences with the same CDR3. V usage is TRBV4-3 and J usage is TRBJ2-1; D ambiguous. Deletions cut 1 base from V and 8 bases from J, with 12 bases between. Germline V gives CDR1 LGHNA, CDR2 YSLEER. The CDR3 consists of 14 residues. This CDR3 is CASSQVAGGDEQFF. The DNA for the CDR3 is TGCGCCAGCAGCCAAGTAGCTGGCGGAGATGAGCAGTTCTTC.

The chain links TRBV5-4 to TRBJ1-1, with D possibly being TRBD1 (6 bases). V lost 2 bases to trimming and J lost 4 bases, with 12 bases between them. Germline CDR1 is SGHNT and CDR2 is YYREEE (reference sequence). The CDR3 is 14 residues long. The CDR3 sequence is CASSFNRASTEAFF. The CDR3 DNA reads TGTGCCAGCAGCTTTAACAGGGCCAGCACTGAAGCTTTCTTT. Combining the CDR3 with reference TRBV5-4 and TRBJ1-1 gives the whole variable domain ETGVTQSPTHLIKTRGQQVTLRCSSQSGHNTVSWYQQALGQGPQFIFQYYREEENGRGNFPPRFSGLQFPNYSSELNVNALELDDSALYLCASSFNRASTEAFFGQGTRLTVV.

The chain is built from TRBV4-2 and TRBJ1-2, with a tentative D call TRBD1 (6 bases). Germline CDR1 reads LGHNA; CDR2 reads YNFKEQ. The CDR3 has 15 amino acids. Trimming removed 1 base at V and 4 bases at J, with 13 bases between. In DNA form, the CDR3 reads TGTGCCAGCAGCCAAGGTGATGGGGGCCCCTATGGCTACACCTTC. It is translated as CASSQGDGGPYGYTF.

The gene calls are TRBV7-3 and TRBJ2-2; D gene ambiguous. Germline CDR1 is SGHTA and CDR2 is FQGTGA. This CDR3 has 14 residues. The V gene lost 5 bases and the J gene lost 2 bases, with 9 bases spanning the gap. The CDR3 loop is CASSPGVNTGELFF. For the CDR3, the DNA is TGTGCCAGCAGCCCCGGAGTTAACACCGGGGAGCTGTTTTTT.

This clone appeared a few times. This chain uses TRBV5-6 with TRBJ1-6; tentatively, D is TRBD1 (5 bases). V dropped 2 bases and J dropped 5 bases, with 11 bases sitting between them. This CDR3 is built from 15 residues. Germline loops: CDR1 SGHDT, CDR2 YYEEEE. As DNA, the CDR3 is TGTGCCAGCAGCTTTAGGGGCAGCCATAATTCACCCCTCCACTTT. It codes for CASSFRGSHNSPLHF.

The rearrangement links TRBV5-6 to TRBJ1-4; 7 nucleotides agree with TRBD1. This CDR3 has 14 residues. The germline CDR1 and CDR2 sequences are SGHDT and YYEEEE. V shed 4 bases, J shed 7 bases, and the junction held 7 bases outside the gene matches. As DNA, the CDR3 is TGTGCCAGCAGCAACAGGGGCCGCGGTGAAAAACTGTTTTTT. Its translation is CASSNRGRGEKLFF.

The chain carries TRBV7-2 and TRBJ2-7, with D perhaps matching TRBD2 (6 bases). Germline lookup yields CDR1 SGHTA and CDR2 FQGNSA. V gave up 5 bases and J gave up 0 bases, with 20 bases separating them. The CDR3 totals 17 residues. CDR3 nucleotides: TGTGCCAGCAGCCCCGGGACTGCCTCTCTGGACTCCTACGAGCAGTACTTC. This sequence encodes CASSPGTASLDSYEQYF.

The sample holds one count of this clone. V and J are TRBV29-1 and TRBJ2-1; tentative D call: TRBD2 (5 bases). Deletions cut 8 bases from V and 0 bases from J, with 17 bases between. Germline CDR1 SQVTM, CDR2 ANQGSEA. The CDR3 totals 15 residues. CDR3 region: CSTDNSASSYNEQFF. For the CDR3, the DNA is TGCAGCACCGATAATAGCGCGAGCTCCTACAATGAGCAGTTCTTC.